What follows are 13 T cell receptor beta chains derived from one specimen sequenced in a study of shared clonotypes between healthy human individuals. Here immunoSEQ multiplex PCR was the method, and the copy in TCRdb shows in-frame clones only, minus some. The sample has about 320,000 clones; roughly 91% are singletons. Sequencing used memory CD8+ T cells sorted from blood. Subset denoted: CD45RO+ cells pooled with CCR7-negative TemRA cells. Every receptor here comes from a man younger than 35 in good health.

This chain joins TRBV6-1 and TRBJ2-2; no clear D. Deletions cut 3 bases from V and 7 bases from J, with 3 bases between. CDR3 length equals 11 residues. From germline, CDR1 is MNHNS and CDR2 SASEGT. This chain's CDR3 is CASSDGGELFF. CDR3 DNA sequence: TGTGCCAGCAGTGACGGCGGGGAGCTGTTTTTT.

The chain combines TRBV4-3 with TRBJ2-3, with 10 positions matching TRBD2. V trimming: 2 bases; J trimming: 2 bases; junction bases outside the gene matches: 4. Germline V CDR1 and CDR2: LGHNA, YSLEER. CDR3 length: 16 amino acids. The CDR3 loop is CASSQYLAGVTDTQYF. CDR3 DNA sequence: TGCGCCAGCAGCCAATACCTAGCGGGAGTCACAGATACGCAGTATTTT.

The chain employs TRBV4-1 and TRBJ2-3; D not resolved. Germline V CDR1 and CDR2: MGHRA, YSYEKL. Trimming shortened V by 1 base and J by 2 bases, and 13 bases separated the two germline ends. This CDR3 has 16 amino acids. CDR3 nucleotide sequence: TGCGCCAGCAGCCAAGTTGGCACAGCCTCCACAGATACGCAGTATTTT. It translates to CASSQVGTASTDTQYF.

The rearrangement joins TRBV25-1 to TRBJ2-5, with D possibly matching TRBD1 (6 bases). Trimming took 5 bases from V and 3 from J, leaving 13 bases between them. Germline lookup yields CDR1 MGHDK and CDR2 SYGVNS. This CDR3 has 14 residues. CDR3 sequence (DNA): TGTGCCAGCAGTCCAACTGAGGGGGAAGAGACCCAGTACTTC. Its protein product is CASSPTEGEETQYF.

This clone was detected only a few times. The CDR3 DNA reads TGTGCCAGCAGCTTAGATGGGCAGGCTCCCCTCTATGGCTACACCTTC. Amino acids: CASSLDGQAPLYGYTF. The J gene is TRBJ1-2, the V gene TRBV11-2; D not resolved. Between the trimmed V and J ends, which lost 0 bases and 4 bases, there was a span of 15 bases. The CDR3 spans 16 residues. Germline CDR1 and CDR2: SGHAT and FQNNGV. Full variable domain (outside the CDR3, taken from reference TRBV11-2 and TRBJ1-2): EAGVAQSPRYKIIEKRQSVAFWCNPISGHATLYWYQQILGQGPKLLIQFQNNGVVDDSQLPKDRFSAERLKGVDSTLKIQPAKLEDSAVYLCASSLDGQAPLYGYTFGSGTRLTVV.

The chain links TRBV29-1 to TRBJ2-3; D is possibly TRBD2 (6 bases). V was cut by 3 bases and J by 3 bases, with 10 bases left in between. The V gene's germline CDR1 is SQVTM and CDR2 ANQGSEA. The CDR3 has 13 residues. Written as DNA, the CDR3 is TGCAGCGTTGACGGGGGATTTACAGATACGCAGTATTTT. This translates into CSVDGGFTDTQYF.

V usage is TRBV7-9 and J usage is TRBJ2-4; D not resolved. V lost 1 base and J lost 8, with 9 bases in between. Germline loops: CDR1 SEHNR, CDR2 FQNEAQ (reference sequence). The CDR3 consists of 13 residues. Here the CDR3 DNA reads TGTGCCAGCAGCTTAGTGGGTTCGGACATTCAGTACTTC. Amino acid sequence: CASSLVGSDIQYF.

The chain uses TRBV7-9 and TRBJ1-1, with D unclear. This CDR3 spans 14 amino acids. Trimming took 6 bases from V and 1 from J, leaving 12 bases between them. CDR1 SEHNR and CDR2 FQNEAQ come from the germline V gene (reference sequence). This CDR3 is CASSPGNANTEAFF. CDR3 nucleotides: TGTGCCAGCAGTCCGGGAAATGCGAACACTGAAGCTTTCTTT.

The rearrangement links TRBV30 to TRBJ1-6, with a possible D match to TRBD1 (6 bases). Germline CDR1 reads GTSNPN; CDR2 reads SVGIG (reference sequence). Trimming pared 0 bases from V and 2 bases from J, leaving 11 bases between. This CDR3 is 16 amino acids long. In DNA, the CDR3 is TGTGCCTGGAGTGTAATGGGGGCCACCTATAATTCACCCCTCCACTTT. It specifies CAWSVMGATYNSPLHF.

V gene TRBV27 combines with J gene TRBJ2-3; a possible D gene is TRBD1 (5 bases). Germline V CDR1 and CDR2: MNHEY, SMNVEV (reference sequence). The V gene lost 3 bases and the J gene lost 3 bases, with 10 bases spanning the gap. This CDR3 is built from 14 residues. The CDR3 sequence: CASSFIRGTDTQYF. Written as DNA, the CDR3 is TGTGCCAGCAGTTTCATAAGGGGTACAGATACGCAGTATTTT.

The chain employs TRBV27 and TRBJ2-7; D might be TRBD1 (6 bases). In germline, CDR1 is MNHEY, CDR2 SMNVEV (reference sequence). V was pared by 3 bases and J by 3 bases, with 15 bases between. The CDR3 runs to 15 residues. As DNA, the CDR3 is TGTGCCAGCAGTTTCTTGGGGACAAGTGACTACGAGCAGTACTTC. Translating it yields CASSFLGTSDYEQYF.

The gene calls are TRBV7-3 and TRBJ2-2, with D unresolved. CDR3 length: 12 residues. CDR1 and CDR2 (germline): SGHTA, FQGTGA. Deletions cut 2 bases from V and 6 bases from J, with 4 bases between. The CDR3 reads CASSLSSGELFF. In DNA form, the CDR3 reads TGTGCCAGCAGCTTATCCTCCGGGGAGCTGTTTTTT.

The CDR3 protein is CASSSDSETQYF. The CDR3 DNA follows: TGTGCCAGCAGCTCCGACTCGGAGACCCAGTACTTC. The chain has TRBV11-2 and TRBJ2-5; D is undetermined. Trimming removed 4 bases from V and 5 bases from J, with 8 bases in between. The CDR3 has 12 residues. CDR1 is SGHAT, CDR2 FQNNGV, per germline.